These 21 T cell receptor beta chains originate from one sample sequenced in a study of blood T cell repertoires in COVID-19. Generated by immunoSEQ multiplex PCR, the TCRdb table keeps only in-frame clones and is missing some. The sample lists fewer than 350,000 clones; around 88% were seen once. Sequencing input: peripheral blood. The receptors stem from a woman aged 70-85 years with COVID-19, enrolled during active disease.

This chain joins TRBV7-2 and TRBJ1-6; 7 nucleotides agree with TRBD1. Per germline, CDR1 SGHTA and CDR2 FQGNSA. The trim removed 1 base at V and 2 bases at J, leaving 5 bases unmatched. The length of the CDR3 is 17 residues. The CDR3 region is CASSLEAGGTYNSPLHF. The CDR3 DNA is TGTGCCAGCAGCTTAGAGGCAGGGGGGACCTATAATTCACCCCTCCACTTT.

The rearrangement uses TRBV30 and TRBJ1-4; TRBD1 might be the D (5 bases). The V end lost 4 bases, the J end lost 4 bases, and 13 bases lay between the germline ends. CDR1 is GTSNPN and CDR2 is SVGIG in the germline V gene (reference sequence). CDR3 length: 14 amino acids. The CDR3 protein is CAWTGGGSNEKLFF. The CDR3 DNA follows: TGTGCCTGGACCGGGGGGGGGAGTAATGAAAAACTGTTTTTT.

The V call is TRBV2, the J call TRBJ1-2, with 9 bases fitting TRBD1. Germline V lookup: CDR1 SNHLY, CDR2 FYNNEI. J gave up 4 bases and V 7 bases, and 7 bases lay outside the gene matches. This CDR3 comprises 14 residues. CDR3 DNA sequence: TGTGCCAGCAAAAGACAGGGACAGGGCTATGGCTACACCTTC. Protein product: CASKRQGQGYGYTF. Looking up the rest from reference TRBV2 and TRBJ1-2 gives the full variable domain: EPEVTQTPSHQVTQMGQEVILRCVPISNHLYFYWYRQILGQKVEFLVSFYNNEISEKSEIFDDQFSVERPDGSNFTLKIRSTKLEDSAMYFCASKRQGQGYGYTFGSGTRLTVV.

V gene TRBV7-9 combines with J gene TRBJ1-1; 7 bases align to TRBD1. The CDR3 spans 16 residues. The ends lost 1 base at V and 0 bases at J; junction bases unmatched: 5. CDR1 and CDR2 (germline): SEHNR, FQNEAQ (reference sequence). The CDR3 nucleotides are TGTGCCAGCAGCTTAGGGCGGACAGGCATGAACACTGAAGCTTTCTTT. This gives the protein CASSLGRTGMNTEAFF.

This chain joins TRBV24-1 and TRBJ2-3; 7 bases map to TRBD2. The ends lost 3 bases at V and 2 bases at J; junction bases unmatched: 4. The CDR3 contains 15 residues. Per germline, CDR1 KGHDR and CDR2 SFDVKD. CDR3 region: CATSDPGLFTDTQYF. In nucleotides, the CDR3 is TGTGCCACCAGTGATCCGGGACTATTCACAGATACGCAGTATTTT.

The genes are TRBV27 and TRBJ2-1, with 7 bases matching TRBD1. The germline V gene has CDR1 MNHEY and CDR2 SMNVEV (reference sequence). There are 15 residues in the CDR3. V lost 5 bases, J lost 10 bases, and 14 bases stayed unmatched. This CDR3 is CASSPQITGVKEQFF. For the CDR3, the DNA is TGTGCCAGCAGTCCCCAAATTACAGGGGTCAAGGAGCAGTTCTTC.

The V and J genes are TRBV18 and TRBJ2-3, with 9 nucleotides matching TRBD2. This CDR3 is 15 amino acids long. With V trimmed by 3 bases and J by 11 bases, 12 bases remained unmatched. The germline V gene has CDR1 KGHSH and CDR2 LQKENI. CDR3: CASSPVAGDVGKQYF. CDR3 DNA: TGTGCCAGCTCACCGGTAGCGGGGGACGTTGGGAAGCAGTATTTT.

In its sample, this clone was seen once. The J gene is TRBJ1-1, the V gene TRBV28; D gene unclear. The CDR3 has 12 amino acids. V was pared by 7 bases and J by 2 bases, with 8 bases between. CDR1 and CDR2 (germline): MDHEN, SYDVKM. The CDR3, as DNA: TGTGCCAGCACCTCTAGCAACACTGAAGCTTTCTTT. Amino acid sequence: CASTSSNTEAFF.

The genes are TRBV5-5 and TRBJ2-3, with TRBD1 matching 7 bases. Trimming at V came to 0 bases and at J to 5 bases, leaving 12 bases not matched to a gene. Germline-derived CDR1 and CDR2 are SGHKS and YYEKEE (reference sequence). The CDR3 length is 17 residues. The CDR3 here is CASSLGWAGGIGDTQYF. The DNA for the CDR3 is TGTGCCAGCAGCTTGGGGTGGGCAGGGGGTATAGGAGATACGCAGTATTTT.

J is TRBJ2-1 and V is TRBV5-1, with TRBD1 matching 7 bases. The CDR3 consists of 19 residues. Trimming cost V 0 bases and J 1 base; bases outside gene matches: 13. Germline loops: CDR1 SGHRS, CDR2 YFSETQ. This chain's CDR3 is CASSLVRDRFFRSYNEQFF. CDR3 bases: TGCGCCAGCAGCTTGGTCCGGGACAGATTTTTTAGGTCCTACAATGAGCAGTTCTTC. The whole variable domain, remainder taken from reference TRBV5-1 and TRBJ2-1, is KAGVTQTPRYLIKTRGQQVTLSCSPISGHRSVSWYQQTPGQGLQFLFEYFSETQRNKGNFPGRFSGRQFSNSRSEMNVSTLELGDSALYLCASSLVRDRFFRSYNEQFFGPGTRLTVL.

The chain has TRBV4-1 and TRBJ1-1; a weak D match, TRBD1 (6 bases). Germline CDR1 MGHRA, CDR2 YSYEKL. The CDR3 spans 13 residues. V dropped 1 base and J dropped 10 bases, with 13 bases sitting between them. The CDR3 here is CASSQVQGKPAFF. The CDR3 coding sequence is TGCGCCAGCAGCCAAGTTCAGGGGAAACCAGCTTTCTTT.

The chain employs TRBV28 and TRBJ1-4; perhaps TRBD1 as D (6 bases). Germline CDR1 is MDHEN and CDR2 is SYDVKM. The CDR3 has 14 amino acids. The germline V and J ends were trimmed by 4 bases and 5 bases, with 11 bases remaining between them. CDR3 DNA: TGTGCCAGCAGTTCTCCTCAGGGGAATGAAAAACTGTTTTTT. The encoded protein is CASSSPQGNEKLFF.

This chain uses TRBV6-1 with TRBJ1-5; 9 bases are a match to TRBD1. The junction had 6 bases not matched to a gene; V was cut back by 2 bases and J by 4 bases. CDR3 size: 16 residues. Germline lookup yields CDR1 MNHNS and CDR2 SASEGT. The CDR3 DNA reads TGTGCCAGCAGTGAACAGGACGGGACAGGGAATCAGCCCCAGCATTTT. This gives the protein CASSEQDGTGNQPQHF.

This clone has more than one count but fewer than ten. V gene TRBV19 combines with J gene TRBJ1-2, with a possible D match to TRBD1 (5 bases). CDR3 length equals 14 residues. The V end was cut by 7 bases, the J end by 7 bases, with 19 bases between. Germline V gene data show CDR1 as LNHDA and CDR2 as SQIVND (reference sequence). The CDR3 DNA sequence: TGTGCCAGTAAGCCAGGCGGGGCAGTCAGTGGCTACACCTTC. Translated, it gives CASKPGGAVSGYTF.

Written as DNA, the CDR3 is TGTGCCAGCTCACGGGGAGGACTGGGAAGTCAGCCCCAGCATTTT. It specifies CASSRGGLGSQPQHF. The rearrangement joins TRBV18 to TRBJ1-5; D unclear. Germline V gene lookup returns CDR1 KGHSH and CDR2 LQKENI. V was clipped by 4 bases and J by 6 bases, with 16 bases between them. The CDR3 contains 15 residues.

This rearrangement joins TRBV27 to TRBJ2-6; D ambiguous. V dropped 4 bases and J dropped 0 bases, with 4 bases sitting between them. This CDR3 spans 14 amino acids. Germline CDR1 reads MNHEY; CDR2 reads SMNVEV (reference sequence). The CDR3 DNA sequence: TGTGCCAGCAGTTGGGCCTCTGGGGCCAACGTCCTGACTTTC. The encoded protein is CASSWASGANVLTF.

The table lists this clone with a count of one. The sample contains more than one DNA sequence encoding this CDR3. This chain links TRBV2 with TRBJ2-3; TRBD2 agrees at 10 bases. The germline gives CDR1 SNHLY, CDR2 FYNNEI. CDR3 length: 12 amino acids. Unmatched junction bases numbered 0, after V lost 6 bases and J lost 6 bases. As DNA, the CDR3 is TGTGCCAGCAGGGGACTAGCGGATACGCAGTATTTT. Translation: CASRGLADTQYF.

The J gene is TRBJ2-2, the V gene TRBV9; 7 nucleotides align to TRBD2. There are 16 residues in the CDR3. CDR1 SGDLS and CDR2 YYNGEE come from the germline V gene. The J segment lost 1 base and the V segment lost 0 bases, leaving 3 bases of the junction unmatched. Here the CDR3 reads CASSVGEGMNTGELFF. CDR3 nucleotide sequence: TGTGCCAGCAGCGTAGGGGAGGGGATGAACACCGGGGAGCTGTTTTTT.

V gene TRBV5-6 combines with J gene TRBJ2-1; 13 bases align to TRBD2. CDR3 length equals 15 residues. V was clipped by 6 bases and J by 9 bases; unmatched bases: 9. The germline gives CDR1 SGHDT, CDR2 YYEEEE. The CDR3 DNA is TGTGCCAGCACCATAACTAGCGGGGGGGCGGCTGAGCAGTTCTTC. Its protein is CASTITSGGAAEQFF.

This clone was detected a few times. This chain joins TRBV13 and TRBJ2-7; no clear D. The V end was cut by 8 bases, the J end by 0 bases, with 8 bases between. CDR1 and CDR2 from the germline V gene are PRHDT and FYEKMQ (reference sequence). This CDR3 is built from 12 residues. CDR3: CASGLGSYEQYF. CDR3 nucleotide sequence: TGTGCCAGCGGCCTTGGCTCCTACGAGCAGTACTTC. Using reference TRBV13 and TRBJ2-7 for the parts outside the CDR3, the full variable domain is AAGVIQSPRHLIKEKRETATLKCYPIPRHDTVYWYQQGPGQDPQFLISFYEKMQSDKGSIPDRFSAQQFSDYHSELNMSSLELGDSALYFCASGLGSYEQYFGPGTRLTVT.

The chain links TRBV4-1 to TRBJ2-7, with a possible D match to TRBD1 (6 bases). Deletions cut 6 bases from V and 2 bases from J, with 14 bases between. This CDR3 spans 14 amino acids. Germline assignment: CDR1 MGHRA and CDR2 YSYEKL. In nucleotides, the CDR3 is TGCGCCAGCAGTTGGACAGTGTTAACCTACGAGCAGTACTTC. Translation: CASSWTVLTYEQYF.